What follows are 27 T cell receptor beta chains derived from one specimen sequenced in a study of T cell repertoires in cytomegalovirus infection. Via MiXCR, TCRdb re-called the reads, giving one row per CDR3 protein. This table has 150,000 to 200,000 distinct CDR3 sequences, 28% appearing once. Sequencing was done on a sample of PBMCs. The receptors stem from a human donor in good health (CMV status not recorded). Some clones in this sample may be carry-over from other donors' samples.

The rearrangement uses TRBV5-4 and TRBJ1-2, with D uncertain. V was pared by 0 bases and J by 4 bases, with 7 bases between. Germline values: CDR1 SGHNT, CDR2 YYREEE (reference sequence). The CDR3 is 13 residues long. CDR3 in amino acids: CASSLDESYGYTF. In DNA form, the CDR3 reads TGTGCCAGCAGCTTGGACGAGAGCTATGGCTACACCTTC.

In its sample, this clonotype was seen a few times. The chain joins TRBV6-2 or TRBV6-3 to TRBJ2-5; D not certain. V lost 8 bases and J 0 bases, leaving 16 bases between the germline ends. Looked up from germline, CDR1 is MNHEY and CDR2 is SVGEGT. The CDR3 contains 15 residues. The DNA for the CDR3 is TGTGCCAGCCTCCCTGGCAGGCGGTACCAAGAGACCCAGTACTTC. Amino acid sequence: CASLPGRRYQETQYF.

The chain combines TRBV23-1 with TRBJ1-5; D uncertain. TRBV23-1 is an open reading frame whose function is uncertain. Trimming removed 2 bases from V and 4 bases from J, with 12 bases in between. This CDR3 region has 15 residues. As DNA, the CDR3 is TGCGCCAGCAGTCAAGCGAGGGAACAGAATCAGCCCCAGCATTTT. Protein product: CASSQAREQNQPQHF.

This chain links TRBV20-1 with TRBJ2-1, with D maybe TRBD2 (7 bases). Germline values: CDR1 DFQATT, CDR2 SNEGSKA (reference sequence). V dropped 3 bases and J dropped 0 bases, with 12 bases sitting between them. CDR3 size: 15 residues. The CDR3 DNA reads TGCAGTGCTAGTCGGGGGGCTACCTCCTACAATGAGCAGTTCTTC. Its translation: CSASRGATSYNEQFF.

This clonotype was picked up a small number of times. The chain is built from TRBV11-2 and TRBJ2-2; 14 nucleotides line up with TRBD2. V was pared by 4 bases and J by 1 base, with 14 bases of the junction left unmatched. CDR3 length equals 21 residues. CDR1 and CDR2 from the germline V gene are SGHAT and FQNNGV. The CDR3 DNA sequence: TGTGCCAGCAGCTCCCTACCCCGGCGGACTAGCGGGGGGATGAACACCGGGGAGCTGTTTTTT. This translates into CASSSLPRRTSGGMNTGELFF. The variable domain in full, with the rest retrieved from reference TRBV11-2 and TRBJ2-2, is EAGVAQSPRYKIIEKRQSVAFWCNPISGHATLYWYQQILGQGPKLLIQFQNNGVVDDSQLPKDRFSAERLKGVDSTLKIQPAKLEDSAVYLCASSSLPRRTSGGMNTGELFFGEGSRLTVL.

This clonotype was seen a handful of times. The chain carries TRBV7-3 and TRBJ2-3; D is perhaps TRBD1 or TRBD2 (5 bases each). The germline CDR1 and CDR2 sequences are SGHTA and FQGTGA. The CDR3 loop spans 14 amino acids. V lost 1 base and J lost 2, with 7 bases in between. DNA for the CDR3: TGTGCCAGCAGCTTAAGAGGGGTCACAGATACGCAGTATTTT. Its protein product is CASSLRGVTDTQYF.

This clonotype was recorded a few times. The chain couples TRBV7-2 to TRBJ2-3; D gene ambiguous. The V gene lost 7 bases and the J gene lost 0 bases, with 8 bases spanning the gap. The CDR3 runs to 13 residues. Germline CDR1 and CDR2: SGHTA and FQGNSA. The CDR3 nucleotides are TGTGCCAGCACCCCCTTCAGCACAGATACGCAGTATTTT. It yields the protein CASTPFSTDTQYF.

The chain links TRBV15 to TRBJ1-1; weak D call: TRBD1 (5 bases). The germline gives CDR1 LNHNV, CDR2 YYDKDF (reference sequence). There are 14 residues in the CDR3. V was pared by 0 bases and J by 9 bases, with 14 bases between. The DNA of the CDR3 is TGTGCCACCAGCAGAGAGCCTGGCCAGGGTAAAGCTTTCTTT. As protein: CATSREPGQGKAFF.

The chain carries TRBV15 and TRBJ1-2; D perhaps matches TRBD1 (6 bases). Trimming cost V 0 bases and J 5 bases, with 16 bases left between them. The CDR3 is 16 amino acids. CDR1 LNHNV and CDR2 YYDKDF come from the germline V gene (reference sequence). Here the CDR3 DNA reads TGTGCCACCAGCAGAGATCGGGTGGAAAGGGGGTATGGCTACACCTTC. It yields the protein CATSRDRVERGYGYTF.

The chain uses TRBV20-1 and TRBJ2-1; 9 positions agree with TRBD2. Trimming removed 3 bases from V and 4 bases from J; junction bases left unmatched: 10. CDR1 DFQATT and CDR2 SNEGSKA come from the germline V gene (reference sequence). The CDR3 has 16 amino acids. CDR3 sequence (DNA): TGCAGTGCTAGTAGGCGGGGGGGCCGGTTTTACAATGAGCAGTTCTTC. This translates into CSASRRGGRFYNEQFF.

In this sample, this clonotype turned up a few times. The rearrangement uses TRBV5-6 and TRBJ2-2; a weak D match, TRBD2 (6 bases). V was shortened by 4 bases and J by 4 bases, with 17 bases between the two germline ends. This CDR3 spans 16 amino acids. The V gene's germline CDR1 is SGHDT and CDR2 YYEEEE. The CDR3 loop reads CASSPDGGRVTGELFF. The CDR3 DNA sequence: TGTGCCAGCAGCCCCGACGGAGGGCGTGTCACCGGGGAGCTGTTTTTT.

This clonotype was recorded a few times. The chain combines TRBV10-3 with TRBJ2-5; TRBD1 aligns across 7 bases. The CDR3 has 15 residues. The germline V gene encodes CDR1 ENHRY and CDR2 SYGVKD. The trim removed 0 bases at V and 1 base at J, leaving 2 bases unmatched. CDR3 DNA sequence: TGTGCCATCAGTGAGTCTGGGACAGCCCAAGAGACCCAGTACTTC. It is translated as CAISESGTAQETQYF.

This clonotype was observed a single time. The genes are TRBV7-2 and TRBJ1-2; no clear D gene. Germline V lookup: CDR1 SGHTA, CDR2 FQGNSA. The CDR3 consists of 13 residues. V lost 2 bases and J 5 bases, leaving 9 bases between the germline ends. The CDR3 DNA reads as TGTGCCAGCAGCTTACCCGCCGGATATGGCTACACCTTC. As protein: CASSLPAGYGYTF.

Only a few counts were recorded for this clonotype. The chain combines TRBV7-2 with TRBJ1-1; D is uncertain. The ends were cut back, 5 bases at V and 1 base at J, with 14 bases in the middle. Germline V gene data show CDR1 as SGHTA and CDR2 as FQGNSA. The CDR3 sequence is 15 residues long. The chain's CDR3 is CASSPSPGGNTEAFF. The CDR3 DNA is TGTGCCAGCAGCCCGTCCCCTGGTGGGAACACTGAAGCTTTCTTT.

Note on this clonotype: The junction departs from the called germline gene at one end, perhaps through a read error. The rearrangement joins TRBV12-3 or TRBV12-4 to TRBJ1-2; D perhaps matches TRBD1 (6 bases). CDR3 size: 13 residues. The CDR3 protein is CDSSETGAYGYTF. The CDR3 nucleotides are TGTGACAGCAGCGAGACAGGAGCTTATGGCTACACCTTC.

This clonotype was counted between two and nine times. This rearrangement joins TRBV7-2 to TRBJ1-6; 10 bases map to TRBD1. The CDR3 totals 13 residues. The ends lost 6 bases at V and 15 bases at J; junction bases unmatched: 8. Germline CDR1 SGHTA, CDR2 FQGNSA. The DNA for the CDR3 is TGTGCCAGCAGTAGGGGACAGGGGCGGGACCTCCACTTT. Translated: CASSRGQGRDLHF.

To note about this clonotype: The junction does not match germline at one end; this may be a read error. The V gene is TRBV7-6, the J gene TRBJ2-2; D is unclear. The V gene's germline CDR1 is SGHVS and CDR2 FNYEAQ. The CDR3 has 13 residues. The DNA of the CDR3 is TGTGCTAGCAGCTTGATATACACCGGGGAGCTGTTTTTT. As protein: CASSLIYTGELFF. The full variable domain, its missing parts supplied by reference TRBV7-6 and TRBJ2-2, is GAGVSQSPRYKVTKRGQDVALRCDPISGHVSLYWYRQALGQGPEFLTYFNYEAQQDKSGLPNDRFSAERPEGSISTLTIQRTEQRDSAMYRCASSLIYTGELFFGEGSRLTVL.

The V and J genes are TRBV7-2 and TRBJ2-4; 10 bases line up with TRBD1. The CDR3 consists of 18 residues. CDR1 SGHTA and CDR2 FQGNSA come from the germline V gene. V shed 2 bases, J shed 3 bases, and the junction held 10 bases outside the gene matches. CDR3 region: CASSLRVTGGSGKNIQYF. The CDR3 DNA follows: TGTGCCAGCAGCTTAAGGGTGACAGGGGGCTCGGGCAAAAACATTCAGTACTTC.

Many counts were recorded for this clonotype. This chain joins TRBV7-2 and TRBJ1-4; D call uncertain. Germline-derived CDR1 and CDR2 are SGHTA and FQGNSA. The CDR3 consists of 12 residues. V shed 4 bases and J shed 10 bases, with 10 bases lying between them. The CDR3 DNA follows: TGTGCCAGCAGCTCACTAGAGGGAAAACTGTTTTTT. Encoded protein: CASSSLEGKLFF. The full variable domain, with the rest looked up from reference TRBV7-2 and TRBJ1-4, is GAGVSQSPSNKVTEKGKDVELRCDPISGHTALYWYRQSLGQGLEFLIYFQGNSAPDKSGLPSDRFSAERTGGSVSTLTIQRTQQEDSAVYLCASSSLEGKLFFGSGTQLSVL.

V and J are TRBV19 and TRBJ1-6; D remains unclear. V was clipped by 6 bases and J by 3 bases, with 18 bases between them. CDR1 is LNHDA and CDR2 is SQIVND in the germline V gene (reference sequence). The CDR3 loop spans 17 amino acids. The CDR3 DNA reads TGTGCCAGTAGCCTCGGGAAGCCTAGGAACTATAATTCACCCCTCCACTTT. It codes for CASSLGKPRNYNSPLHF.

J is TRBJ2-1 and V is TRBV2; D not resolved. The germline gives CDR1 SNHLY, CDR2 FYNNEI. Trimming shortened V by 8 bases and J by 0 bases, and 11 bases separated the two germline ends. This CDR3 contains 14 residues. The CDR3 DNA reads as TGTGCCAGCCTCTCAGCGAGCTCCTACAATGAGCAGTTCTTC. Protein product: CASLSASSYNEQFF.

A few counts support this clonotype. The rearrangement links TRBV7-2 to TRBJ1-1, with D maybe TRBD1 (5 bases). The germline gives CDR1 SGHTA, CDR2 FQGNSA. This CDR3 contains 13 residues. The V and J ends lost 5 bases and 8 bases respectively, with 15 bases between them. The CDR3 DNA follows: TGTGCCAGCAGCCCGTCAAGGGGAGGGGAAGCTTTCTTT. This codes for CASSPSRGGEAFF.

The genes are TRBV4-3 and TRBJ2-3; D is ambiguous. Deletions cut 5 bases from V and 0 bases from J, with 15 bases between. Germline lookup yields CDR1 LGHNA and CDR2 YSLEER. CDR3 length: 16 amino acids. CDR3 DNA sequence: TGCGCCAGCAGCTCCTCCGGCCACTCCAGCACAGATACGCAGTATTTT. Residues: CASSSSGHSSTDTQYF.

In its sample, this clonotype was seen once. The chain carries TRBV19 and TRBJ2-2; maybe TRBD1 (6 bases). Trimming shortened V by 3 bases and J by 2 bases, and 13 bases separated the two germline ends. This CDR3 is 16 amino acids long. Germline CDR1 reads LNHDA; CDR2 reads SQIVND (reference sequence). CDR3 DNA sequence: TGTGCCAGTAGTATCCACAGGGTAGGAAACACCGGGGAGCTGTTTTTT. Protein sequence: CASSIHRVGNTGELFF. The full variable domain, with the rest looked up from reference TRBV19 and TRBJ2-2, is DGGITQSPKYLFRKEGQNVTLSCEQNLNHDAMYWYRQDPGQGLRLIYYSQIVNDFQKGDIAEGYSVSREKKESFPLTVTSAQKNPTAFYLCASSIHRVGNTGELFFGEGSRLTVL.

This clonotype was seen many times. The V call is TRBV11-2, the J call TRBJ2-2; D perhaps matches TRBD2 (6 bases). CDR3 length: 17 amino acids. V was trimmed by 5 bases and J by 3 bases, leaving 19 bases between them. Germline lookup yields CDR1 SGHAT and CDR2 FQNNGV. The CDR3 sequence: CASSIRLDQQDTGELFF. The DNA for the CDR3 is TGTGCCAGCAGCATACGACTAGACCAGCAAGACACCGGGGAGCTGTTTTTT.

The V gene is TRBV19, the J gene TRBJ1-1, with 8 bases that match TRBD1. The CDR3 is 15 residues long. In germline, CDR1 is LNHDA, CDR2 SQIVND (reference sequence). V trimming: 4 bases; J trimming: 1 base; junction bases outside the gene matches: 5. The CDR3 is CASSTIQGENTEAFF. CDR3 DNA sequence: TGTGCCAGTAGTACGATACAGGGGGAGAACACTGAAGCTTTCTTT.

This clonotype has only a few counts. The gene calls are TRBV7-2 and TRBJ2-5, with TRBD2 matching over 9 bases. The V gene's germline CDR1 is SGHTA and CDR2 FQGNSA. The ends lost 3 bases at V and 2 bases at J; junction bases unmatched: 10. This CDR3 region has 17 residues. The CDR3 bases are TGTGCCAGCAGCTTTATCAAGCGGGGGGTCGAGCAAGAGACCCAGTACTTC. This encodes CASSFIKRGVEQETQYF.